This T cell receptor (beta chain) came from a study of T cells in narcolepsy. About the research overall: Patients with NT1 or NT2 and healthy control donors were enrolled.

This CDR3 comprises 14 residues. Germline CDR1 reads ENHRY; CDR2 reads SYGVKD. Remarks on this clone: At one boundary the junction diverges from the germline segment, which might be a read error.

Sequencing used immunoSEQ multiplex PCR; TCRdb keeps in-frame clones, though not all of them. The sample comprises over 25,000 clones, over 70% of which are singletons, and 3% to 4.5% rests with the top ten. The V call is TRBV10-3, the J call TRBJ2-7; 11 nucleotides line up with TRBD2. The TCR comes from a human donor in good health. Sequencing was done on a sample of memory (CD45RA-) CD4+ T cells from blood. For the CDR3, the DNA is TGTACCATCAGCGACACTAGCGGGAGCTACGAGCAGTACTTC. This sequence encodes CTISDTSGSYEQYF.